These T cell receptor beta chains were read from a single sample in a study of T cell responses to AZD1222 COVID-19 vaccine. TCRdb's table, derived via immunoSEQ multiplex PCR, lists solely in-frame clones and lacks some. Found here are 90,000 to 150,000 clones, 70% to 90% of them singletons; the top ten hold 7% to 8.5%. Sequences were derived from peripheral blood, sampled on day 0 of AZD1222 vaccination. The receptors were sampled from an adult in good health. Both conserved end residues are part of each CDR3. A D gene is named only where the DNA matches it firmly. Clone size is stated in some rows and not others, as once, few, many or a class when expanded.

d_call j_call clone_size cdr3_length v_call cdr3_nt cdr3_aa
TRBD2 TRBJ2-5 - 14 TRBV11-3 TGTGCCAGCAGCCCCACTAGCGGGGGGGAGACCCAGTACTTC CASSPTSGGETQYF
- TRBJ1-1 - 15 TRBV5-6 TGTGCCAGCAGCCCGGATCCAGAAAGGAACACTGAAGCTTTCTTT CASSPDPERNTEAFF
- TRBJ2-1 - 15 TRBV6-1 TGTGCCAGCAGTGAAGGTGGGGGCAGGAGAAATGAGCAGTTCTTC CASSEGGGRRNEQFF
- TRBJ1-1 - 14 TRBV9 TGTGCCAGCAGCGCCAATACAGGGATCACTGAAGCTTTCTTT CASSANTGITEAFF
TRBD1 TRBJ2-7 - 14 TRBV3-1/TRBV3-2 TGTGCCAGCAGCCAAACCGGGACAGCCTACGAGCAGTACTTC CASSQTGTAYEQYF
- TRBJ2-5 - 11 TRBV15 TGTGCCACCAGCATCCAAGAGACCCAGTACTTC CATSIQETQYF
- TRBJ2-3 - 16 TRBV7-9 TGTGCCAGCAGCCCGCGAGGCCGTGAGGGGACAGATACGCAGTATTTT CASSPRGREGTDTQYF
- TRBJ2-1 - 11 TRBV7-8 TGTGCCAGCAGTTCCGACTTAGAGCAGTTCTTC CASSSDLEQFF
TRBD2 TRBJ2-3 - 14 TRBV5-6 TGTGCCAGCAGCCCTACGCCTAGCGGGATTACGCAGTATTTT CASSPTPSGITQYF
- TRBJ2-7 - 16 TRBV15 TGTGCCACCAGCAGAGATCAGGGTCGTGGGTCCTACGAGCAGTACTTC CATSRDQGRGSYEQYF
TRBD1 TRBJ1-3 - 17 TRBV5-5 TGTGCCAGCAGCCGGGCCCCGGGACAGGGAGGTGGAAACACCATATATTTT CASSRAPGQGGGNTIYF
- TRBJ2-1 - 16 TRBV24-1 TGTGCCACCAGTGATCCGCAGGGTGCCCAATACAATGAGCAGTTCTTC CATSDPQGAQYNEQFF
TRBD1 TRBJ2-7 - 13 TRBV28 TGTGCCAGCAGTTCCGAGGGGGCGCGGGAGCAGTACTTC CASSSEGAREQYF
- TRBJ2-7 once 15 TRBV3-1/TRBV3-2 TGTGCCAGCAGCCAAGAGGGCGGCACGTCCTACGAGCAGTACTTC CASSQEGGTSYEQYF
- TRBJ1-1 - 15 TRBV4-1 TGCGCCAGCAGCTCCCAGGGGACGGGTTACACTGAAGCTTTCTTT CASSSQGTGYTEAFF
- TRBJ1-6 - 13 TRBV10-1 TGCGCCAGCAGTGAAACACTCAATTCACCCCTCCACTTT CASSETLNSPLHF
- TRBJ2-1 - 15 TRBV5-1 TGCGCCAGCAGCTTGGAAGCGGGTACTCCCAATGAGCAGTTCTTC CASSLEAGTPNEQFF
- TRBJ1-1 - 15 TRBV6-5 TGTGCCAGCAGTTACGGTCGTAACGGGAACACTGAAGCTTTCTTT CASSYGRNGNTEAFF
- TRBJ1-1 few 13 TRBV12-3/TRBV12-4 TGTGCCACCACCGTCCGGGGATACACTGAAGCTTTCTTT CATTVRGYTEAFF
- TRBJ1-2 few 14 TRBV5-1 TGCGCCAGCAGTAGGGGGAACATCCTAGCAGGCTACACCTTC CASSRGNILAGYTF
- TRBJ2-3 - 10 TRBV24-1 TGTGCCACCCTTCGGGATACGCAGTATTTT CATLRDTQYF
TRBD1 TRBJ1-6 - 14 TRBV6-5 TGTGCCAGCAGTTCCGGGACAGGAGGTTTTTTCCTCCACTTT CASSSGTGGFFLHF
TRBD1 TRBJ1-1 - 13 TRBV12-3/TRBV12-4 TGTGCCAGCAGGACAGGGGTGGTCACTGAAGCTTTCTTT CASRTGVVTEAFF
- TRBJ1-2 - 15 TRBV15 TGTGCCACCAGCAGAGATTTCGTATCTAACTATGGCTACACCTTC CATSRDFVSNYGYTF
- TRBJ1-4 - 12 TRBV28 TGTGCCAGCAGTTTGTGGAATGAAAAACTGTTTTTT CASSLWNEKLFF
- TRBJ1-2 - 12 TRBV5-6 TGTGCCAGCAGCTTGGGGGAAAGCGGCTACACCTTC CASSLGESGYTF
- TRBJ2-3 once 16 TRBV11-2 TGTGCCAGCAGCCCACGCGTCGGAAGTGTTGCAGATACGCAGTATTTT CASSPRVGSVADTQYF
TRBD2 TRBJ2-1 - 16 TRBV20-1 TGCAGTGCTAGTGTGGCTAGCGGGAGTTCCTACAATGAGCAGTTCTTC CSASVASGSSYNEQFF
TRBD2 TRBJ2-3 few 16 TRBV7-8 TGTGCCAGCAGCCCGAGGACTAGCGGGAGCCGGGATACGCAGTATTTT CASSPRTSGSRDTQYF
- TRBJ1-1 - 13 TRBV6-4 TGTGCCAGCAGTCCGAGGGCGAACACTGAAGCTTTCTTT CASSPRANTEAFF
- TRBJ2-7 - 14 TRBV7-8 TGTGCCAGCAGCTTACGCGGACAAACCTACGAGCAGTACTTC CASSLRGQTYEQYF
- TRBJ1-2 - 14 TRBV6-6 TGTGCCAGCAGGTCCCCGGGGGCGCGCTATGGCTACACCTTC CASRSPGARYGYTF
TRBD1 TRBJ2-6 - 18 TRBV5-1 TGCGCCAGCAGCTTGGAGTCCCGGGACAGCTCTGGGGCCAACGTCCTGACTTTC CASSLESRDSSGANVLTF
- TRBJ1-2 once 12 TRBV24-1 TGTGCCACCAGTCCCGGGGTTCTTGGCTACACCTTC CATSPGVLGYTF
- TRBJ1-4 few 13 TRBV7-9 TGTGCCAGTACAAGGGGGGTCGGGGAAAAACTGTTTTTT CASTRGVGEKLFF
TRBD2 TRBJ2-2 - 17 TRBV5-1 TGCGCCAGCAGTAAGACTAGCGGGAGGGCGTACACCGGGGAGCTGTTTTTT CASSKTSGRAYTGELFF
- TRBJ2-5 - 15 TRBV30 TGTGCCTGGAGTGTGCCGGGAAGCATCCAAGAGACCCAGTACTTC CAWSVPGSIQETQYF
- TRBJ1-6 - 13 TRBV7-6 TGTGCCAGCAGCTTAAACGGGGAGTCACCCCTCCACTTT CASSLNGESPLHF
- TRBJ2-1 - 13 TRBV19 TGTGCCAGTAGTTATCCAGGGAACAATGAGCAGTTCTTC CASSYPGNNEQFF
- TRBJ1-4 - 14 TRBV29-1 TGCAGCGTTGGAGTGCAGGGCTGGGATGAAAAACTGTTTTTT CSVGVQGWDEKLFF
TRBD2 TRBJ2-2 few 17 TRBV14 TGTGCCAGCAGCCAAGATAGGCTAGCGGAGGAACACCGGGGAGCTGTTTTT CASSQDRLAEEHRGAVF
TRBD1 TRBJ1-2 - 14 TRBV27 TGTGCCAGCAGTCCCACAGGGGACCACTATGGCTACACCTTC CASSPTGDHYGYTF
- TRBJ2-7 - 12 TRBV19 TGTGCCAGTAGGGGGGGAAGGGGCGAGCAGTACTTC CASRGGRGEQYF
- TRBJ1-5 - 15 TRBV7-8 TGTGCCAGCAGCTTAGTTAGGGGGTGGGGTCAGCCCCAGCATTTT CASSLVRGWGQPQHF
TRBD1 TRBJ2-7 few 13 TRBV5-8 TGTGCCAGCAGCCGACAGGGTTCCTACGAGCAGTACTTC CASSRQGSYEQYF
- TRBJ1-2 - 16 TRBV11-2 TGTGCCAGCAGCTTAGGAACAGGGATCCTTATATCCGGCTACACCTTC CASSLGTGILISGYTF
- TRBJ1-1 - 13 TRBV29-1 TGCAGCGTGATGACCCTCCTGAACACTGAAGCTTTCTTT CSVMTLLNTEAFF
- TRBJ2-1 once 15 TRBV7-3 TGTGCCAGCAGCTTAGCGAGCGGGTGGGCCAATGAGCAGTTCTTC CASSLASGWANEQFF
- TRBJ2-2 - 14 TRBV7-8 TGTGCCAGCAGCTTCGGTGGAAACACCGGGGAGCTGTTTTTT CASSFGGNTGELFF
TRBD2 TRBJ2-5 - 17 TRBV28 TGTGCCAGCTACACATCCTGGCTAGCGGGAGGTCAAGAGACCCAGTACTTC CASYTSWLAGGQETQYF